Each of the 13 T cell receptor beta chains below was sequenced from the same sample in a study of shared clonotypes between healthy human individuals. Produced via immunoSEQ multiplex PCR; TCRdb's table is partial and in-frame only. The table lists over 95,000 clones, 68% of them singletons, with 24% in the top ten. Sequencing was performed on memory CD8+ T cells sorted from blood. Described subset: CD45RO+ cells pooled with CCR7-negative TemRA cells. These TCRs come from a woman aged 25 to 39 in good health.

The chain links TRBV4-2 to TRBJ2-7; 8 nucleotides match TRBD2. The CDR3 runs 13 residues. Germline values: CDR1 LGHNA, CDR2 YNFKEQ. The J segment lost 2 bases and the V segment lost 8 bases, leaving 5 bases of the junction unmatched. CDR3: CASGAGETYEQYF. CDR3 in DNA: TGTGCCAGCGGAGCGGGAGAAACCTACGAGCAGTACTTC.

This rearrangement joins TRBV5-6 to TRBJ1-2; maybe TRBD1 (6 bases). Germline CDR1 reads SGHDT; CDR2 reads YYEEEE. The CDR3 length is 15 residues. The V end was cut by 5 bases, the J end by 2 bases, with 16 bases between. CDR3 sequence (DNA): TGTGCCAGCAGTCGTACGAATACAGGGAACTATGGCTACACCTTC. Protein: CASSRTNTGNYGYTF.

The V gene is TRBV7-6, the J gene TRBJ1-2; D gene unclear. The CDR3 consists of 15 residues. Germline V CDR1 and CDR2: SGHVS, FNYEAQ. With 1 base removed from V and 7 bases from J, the gap between germline ends came to 16 bases. The CDR3 DNA is TGTGCCAGCAGCTTAGATCCGGGGAGGTGGAGTGGCTACACCTTC. This sequence encodes CASSLDPGRWSGYTF.

This clone was observed a single time. The chain is built from TRBV10-3 and TRBJ2-4; 7 nucleotides agree with TRBD2. Germline loops: CDR1 ENHRY, CDR2 SYGVKD. With 2 bases clipped from V and 7 bases from J, the junction kept 8 bases outside the gene matches. This CDR3 region has 15 residues. The CDR3 loop is CAISEMGRVWNIQYF. The CDR3 nucleotides read TGTGCCATCAGTGAGATGGGGAGGGTCTGGAACATTCAGTACTTC.

V gene TRBV7-9 combines with J gene TRBJ2-5; 9 bases match TRBD2. This CDR3 spans 14 amino acids. After removal of 0 bases from V and 4 bases from J, the junction contained 0 bases not matched to a gene. Germline assignment: CDR1 SEHNR and CDR2 FQNEAQ (reference sequence). CDR3 coding DNA: TGTGCCAGCAGCTTAGCACTAGCGGGAGAGACCCAGTACTTC. Encoded protein: CASSLALAGETQYF. The complete variable domain, with remaining parts taken from reference TRBV7-9 and TRBJ2-5, reads DTGVSQNPRHKITKRGQNVTFRCDPISEHNRLYWYRQTLGQGPEFLTYFQNEAQLEKSRLLSDRFSAERPKGSFSTLEIQRTEQGDSAMYLCASSLALAGETQYFGPGTRLLVL.

The chain couples TRBV5-1 to TRBJ2-5; unclear D gene. This CDR3 comprises 14 residues. V lost 0 bases and J 4 bases, leaving 10 bases between the germline ends. Per the germline V gene, CDR1 is SGHRS and CDR2 is YFSETQ. CDR3 in DNA: TGCGCCAGCAGCTTGGACTTAGGTCGAGAGACCCAGTACTTC. Protein: CASSLDLGRETQYF.

In this sample, this clone turned up a few times. This chain joins TRBV5-6 and TRBJ2-3; D is unclear. The CDR3 length is 13 residues. V lost 0 bases and J 4 bases, leaving 6 bases between the germline ends. The germline V gene has CDR1 SGHDT and CDR2 YYEEEE. The CDR3 DNA reads TGTGCCAGCAGCTTGGGTATCCCAGATACGCAGTATTTT. Residues: CASSLGIPDTQYF. The full variable domain, with the rest looked up from reference TRBV5-6 and TRBJ2-3, is DAGVTQSPTHLIKTRGQQVTLRCSPKSGHDTVSWYQQALGQGPQFIFQYYEEEERQRGNFPDRFSGHQFPNYSSELNVNALLLGDSALYLCASSLGIPDTQYFGPGTRLTVL.

DNA of the CDR3: TGTGCCAGCAGCTCCCGGGACAGGGGCTTTGGGGAGCAGTTCTTC. Its translation: CASSSRDRGFGEQFF. The rearrangement uses TRBV7-9 and TRBJ2-1; the match to TRBD1 covers 10 bases. Per germline, CDR1 SEHNR and CDR2 FQNEAQ (reference sequence). The CDR3 has 15 amino acids. With 4 bases clipped from V and 10 bases from J, the junction kept 10 bases outside the gene matches.

The chain is built from TRBV4-1 and TRBJ1-5, with 9 bases aligning to TRBD1. In germline, CDR1 is MGHRA, CDR2 YSYEKL. The CDR3 length is 17 residues. The J segment lost 9 bases and the V segment lost 0 bases, leaving 12 bases of the junction unmatched. The CDR3 loop is CASSQDPWTGDLWPQHF. The CDR3 DNA is TGCGCCAGCAGCCAAGATCCCTGGACAGGGGATTTGTGGCCCCAGCATTTT.

The chain joins TRBV6-1 to TRBJ2-5; tentative D call: TRBD1 (5 bases). V lost 2 bases and J lost 5, with 9 bases in between. Germline assignment: CDR1 MNHNS and CDR2 SASEGT. This CDR3 has 13 amino acids. CDR3 residues: CASSEQGFETQYF. The CDR3 bases are TGTGCCAGCAGTGAACAGGGTTTTGAGACCCAGTACTTC.

The chain employs TRBV5-1 and TRBJ2-7, with 10 positions matching TRBD2. CDR1 and CDR2 (germline): SGHRS, YFSETQ. Trimming removed 4 bases from V and 3 bases from J; junction bases left unmatched: 10. The CDR3 spans 16 residues. The CDR3 sequence is CASSELAGGVNYEQYF. CDR3 DNA sequence: TGCGCCAGCAGCGAATTAGCGGGAGGAGTGAACTACGAGCAGTACTTC.

The CDR3 DNA is TGCAGCGTTTGGACAGCGGGGGATGAGCAGTTCTTC. Amino acid sequence: CSVWTAGDEQFF. This chain links TRBV29-1 with TRBJ2-1; 8 bases align to TRBD2. There are 12 residues in the CDR3. Germline CDR1 reads SQVTM; CDR2 reads ANQGSEA. The V gene end was trimmed by 5 bases and the J gene end by 8 bases; junction bases not matched to a gene: 5.

The chain recombines TRBV9 with TRBJ2-1; 11 bases agree with TRBD2. The trim removed 1 base at V and 0 bases at J, leaving 0 bases unmatched. The germline V gene encodes CDR1 SGDLS and CDR2 YYNGEE. The CDR3 extends over 16 amino acids. This CDR3 reads CASSVTSGSSYNEQFF. The CDR3 coding sequence is TGTGCCAGCAGCGTAACTAGCGGGAGCTCCTACAATGAGCAGTTCTTC.